The 28 T cell receptor beta chains below all came from one sample that was sequenced in a study of T cell responses to AZD1222 COVID-19 vaccine. TCRdb's copy holds only in-frame clones and misses some; the assay was immunoSEQ multiplex PCR. Seen here are about 86,000 clones, about 86% observed once, and the top ten hold approximately 10%. The input for sequencing was peripheral blood, taken on day 0 of MenACWY control vaccination. All receptors derive from an adult in good health.

V and J are TRBV27 and TRBJ2-1; D is unclear. Germline CDR1 is MNHEY and CDR2 is SMNVEV (reference sequence). V was cut by 5 bases and J by 8 bases, with 13 bases left in between. The CDR3 totals 13 residues. CDR3: CASSPWGLDEQFF. CDR3 nucleotide sequence: TGTGCCAGCAGTCCTTGGGGTCTTGATGAGCAGTTCTTC.

This clone has only one observation. The chain is built from TRBV6-1 and TRBJ1-6; D gene ambiguous. The V and J ends lost 2 bases and 0 bases respectively, with 11 bases between them. This CDR3 has 17 residues. From germline, CDR1 is MNHNS and CDR2 SASEGT. DNA of the CDR3: TGTGCCAGCAGTGAATTAGGGCGGAGCTCCTATAATTCACCCCTCCACTTT. This codes for CASSELGRSSYNSPLHF.

The V gene is TRBV5-6, the J gene TRBJ2-1; a possible D gene is TRBD1 (6 bases). The CDR3 contains 13 residues. Deletions cut 4 bases from V and 5 bases from J, with 10 bases between. Looked up from germline, CDR1 is SGHDT and CDR2 is YYEEEE. This chain's CDR3 is CASSPDRHNEQFF. The CDR3 nucleotides read TGTGCCAGCAGCCCGGACAGACACAATGAGCAGTTCTTC.

In this sample, this clone turned up once. The chain carries TRBV7-5 and TRBJ2-1; the table calls TRBD2, which could not be checked here. TRBV7-5 is given as a pseudogene. The CDR3 extends over 16 amino acids. Here the CDR3 reads CARSRGPGEGSWEQFF. DNA for the CDR3: TGTGCCAGAAGCCGTGGACCCGGGGAAGGCAGTTGGGAGCAGTTCTTC.

V usage is TRBV6-5 and J usage is TRBJ1-6; D gene ambiguous. This CDR3 region has 13 residues. Trimming left V 8 bases short and J 4 bases short, with 9 bases between. CDR1 and CDR2 (germline): MNHEY, SVGAGI. Here the CDR3 DNA reads TGTGCCAGCCACCCGTATTATAATTCACCCCTCCACTTT. It encodes CASHPYYNSPLHF.

The rearrangement uses TRBV27 and TRBJ1-5; D possibly corresponds to TRBD1 (6 bases). The CDR3 has 15 residues. The V gene's germline CDR1 is MNHEY and CDR2 SMNVEV (reference sequence). The V and J ends lost 2 bases and 3 bases respectively, with 11 bases between them. The CDR3 is CASSLRGPLNQPQHF. CDR3 sequence (DNA): TGTGCCAGCAGTTTACGGGGGCCTCTCAATCAGCCCCAGCATTTT.

This chain uses TRBV28 with TRBJ1-4; D is unresolved. Germline CDR1 and CDR2: MDHEN and SYDVKM. V lost 1 base and J 4 bases, leaving 10 bases between the germline ends. The CDR3 is 15 residues long. The CDR3 here is CASSLYGRRNEKLFF. For the CDR3, the DNA is TGTGCCAGCAGTTTATACGGGAGACGTAATGAAAAACTGTTTTTT.

This chain joins TRBV7-2 and TRBJ2-5; D unresolved. Germline assignment: CDR1 SGHTA and CDR2 FQGNSA. CDR3 length equals 13 residues. V was trimmed by 3 bases and J by 4 bases, leaving 9 bases between them. The CDR3 loop reads CASSFGWGETQYF. CDR3 nucleotides: TGTGCCAGCAGCTTCGGGTGGGGAGAGACCCAGTACTTC.

V is TRBV6-5 and J is TRBJ1-3, with no clear D. The CDR3 loop spans 15 amino acids. Between the trimmed V and J ends, which lost 5 bases and 4 bases, there was a span of 15 bases. Germline values: CDR1 MNHEY, CDR2 SVGAGI. The CDR3 loop reads CASSNRGNSGNTIYF. The CDR3 nucleotides read TGTGCCAGCAGTAATCGCGGGAATTCAGGAAACACCATATATTTT.

This rearrangement joins TRBV5-6 to TRBJ1-1; a weak D match, TRBD1 (6 bases). The germline CDR1 and CDR2 sequences are SGHDT and YYEEEE. The CDR3 runs to 14 residues. The ends were cut back, 6 bases at V and 0 bases at J, with 12 bases in the middle. CDR3 in amino acids: CASILTGMNTEAFF. For the CDR3, the DNA is TGTGCCAGCATTCTAACAGGGATGAACACTGAAGCTTTCTTT.

This clone was seen a few times. This chain uses TRBV6-5 with TRBJ1-2, with 7 bases that match TRBD1. In germline, CDR1 is MNHEY, CDR2 SVGAGI. The CDR3 loop spans 14 amino acids. Trimming took 2 bases from V and 8 from J; bases not matched to a gene: 8. The CDR3 DNA is TGTGCCAGCAGTTACGGGCAGGGGGTTGGAGGCTACACCTTC. Amino acid sequence: CASSYGQGVGGYTF.

CDR3 DNA: TGTGCCAGCAGTAACGGGTATGGCTACACCTTC. Translated: CASSNGYGYTF. This chain connects TRBV25-1 to TRBJ1-2; no clear D gene. There are 11 residues in the CDR3. The V and J ends lost 5 bases and 5 bases respectively, with 6 bases between them. The V gene's germline CDR1 is MGHDK and CDR2 SYGVNS.

The chain joins TRBV5-1 to TRBJ2-3; 11 bases fit TRBD1. The V segment lost 3 bases and the J segment 4 bases; nucleotides outside the gene matches: 7. CDR3 length equals 16 residues. Germline V gives CDR1 SGHRS, CDR2 YFSETQ. This CDR3 is CASSWRPGQGADTQYF. The DNA for the CDR3 is TGCGCCAGCAGCTGGAGGCCGGGACAGGGGGCAGATACGCAGTATTTT.

The rearrangement links TRBV15 to TRBJ1-4, with D tentatively TRBD1 (6 bases). This CDR3 is built from 17 residues. V lost 5 bases and J lost 5, with 21 bases in between. CDR1 LNHNV and CDR2 YYDKDF come from the germline V gene (reference sequence). CDR3: CATSDPKTRGANEKLFF. CDR3 DNA: TGTGCCACCAGCGACCCGAAAACGAGGGGGGCGAATGAAAAACTGTTTTTT.

J is TRBJ2-5 and V is TRBV7-2, with TRBD2 as a possible D gene (6 bases). The V and J ends lost 5 bases and 2 bases respectively, with 15 bases between them. Per the germline V gene, CDR1 is SGHTA and CDR2 is FQGNSA. This CDR3 is built from 15 residues. The DNA for the CDR3 is TGTGCCAGCAGCGCCCGACTAGTGAGACAAGAGACCCAGTACTTC. This encodes CASSARLVRQETQYF.

The chain joins TRBV7-8 to TRBJ1-1; 8 nucleotides match TRBD1. V shed 1 base and J 3 bases; nucleotides not matched to a gene: 4. CDR3 size: 15 residues. CDR1 is SGHVS, CDR2 FQNEAQ, per germline. This CDR3 is CASSLGQGRYTEAFF. CDR3 nucleotide sequence: TGTGCCAGCAGCTTAGGACAGGGGAGGTACACTGAAGCTTTCTTT.

There are a few counts of this clone. This chain joins TRBV5-4 and TRBJ1-1; D gene uncertain. The CDR3 runs to 14 residues. Germline assignment: CDR1 SGHNT and CDR2 YYREEE (reference sequence). V was pared by 2 bases and J by 1 base, with 9 bases between. CDR3 nucleotide sequence: TGTGCCAGCAGCTTATCAGAAGCGAACACTGAAGCTTTCTTT. Translation gives CASSLSEANTEAFF.

This clone showed up just once. This chain links TRBV4-1 with TRBJ2-2, with TRBD1 as a possible D gene (6 bases). This CDR3 comprises 15 residues. V was cut by 0 bases and J by 3 bases, with 8 bases left in between. CDR1 and CDR2 (germline): MGHRA, YSYEKL. The CDR3 region has the DNA TGCGCCAGCAGCCAAGAAAACAGGGACACCGGGGAGCTGTTTTTT. The encoded protein is CASSQENRDTGELFF.

The rearrangement uses TRBV6-5 and TRBJ2-3, with TRBD2 as a possible D gene (7 bases). V gave up 8 bases and J gave up 7 bases, with 13 bases separating them. The CDR3 consists of 12 residues. The germline gives CDR1 MNHEY, CDR2 SVGAGI. Written as DNA, the CDR3 is TGTGCCAGCGAAGGGGGGGACTATACGCAGTATTTT. This translates into CASEGGDYTQYF.

The chain couples TRBV5-1 to TRBJ2-1; 11 positions agree with TRBD1. The germline CDR1 and CDR2 sequences are SGHRS and YFSETQ. Unmatched junction bases numbered 9, after V lost 0 bases and J lost 10 bases. The CDR3 extends over 16 amino acids. CDR3 protein: CASSLEGTGGYREQFF. CDR3 DNA: TGCGCCAGCAGCTTGGAAGGGACAGGGGGATATCGCGAGCAGTTCTTC.

This chain joins TRBV29-1 and TRBJ1-4, with D possibly TRBD1 on 6 matching bases. Trimming pared 7 bases from V and 2 bases from J, leaving 11 bases between. CDR3 size: 13 residues. The germline V gene has CDR1 SQVTM and CDR2 ANQGSEA. The CDR3 reads CSAMDSTNEKLFF. CDR3 DNA: TGCAGCGCTATGGACAGTACTAATGAAAAACTGTTTTTT.

The rearrangement uses TRBV20-1 and TRBJ2-3, with 9 bases lining up with TRBD2. Germline loops: CDR1 DFQATT, CDR2 SNEGSKA (reference sequence). This CDR3 spans 16 amino acids. J lost 0 bases, V lost 3 bases, and 7 bases had no gene match. Written as DNA, the CDR3 is TGCAGTGCTAGTAAACGGCTAGCGGGGAGCACAGATACGCAGTATTTT. It specifies CSASKRLAGSTDTQYF.

J is TRBJ1-1 and V is TRBV7-8; no reliable D call. The germline gives CDR1 SGHVS, CDR2 FQNEAQ. CDR3 length: 14 residues. V gave up 1 base and J gave up 0 bases, with 6 bases separating them. The CDR3 DNA is TGTGCCAGCAGCTTAGTCTCTATGAACACTGAAGCTTTCTTT. It specifies CASSLVSMNTEAFF.

This clone has a single count. The chain employs TRBV28 and TRBJ1-6, with TRBD1 as a possible D gene (5 bases). The CDR3 length is 17 residues. CDR1 is MDHEN and CDR2 is SYDVKM in the germline V gene. V was cut by 4 bases and J by 7 bases, with 20 bases left in between. Written as DNA, the CDR3 is TGTGCCAGCAGTTACCGGGGGTGGAGTGGGCCAAATTCACCCCTCCACTTT. It translates to CASSYRGWSGPNSPLHF.

The chain couples TRBV15 to TRBJ2-7; tentatively, D is TRBD1 or TRBD2 (6 bases each). Trimming took off 1 base at V and 4 bases at J, with 17 bases between the two ends. Germline V lookup: CDR1 LNHNV, CDR2 YYDKDF (reference sequence). The CDR3 contains 16 residues. The CDR3 DNA reads TGTGCCACCAGCAGAGGGGGGGCCCAGAGGGAGTACGAGCAGTACTTC. Residues: CATSRGGAQREYEQYF.

V gene TRBV19 combines with J gene TRBJ1-6; 7 nucleotides align to TRBD1. The CDR3 has 15 amino acids. Trimming took 5 bases from V and 2 from J; bases not matched to a gene: 3. From germline, CDR1 is LNHDA and CDR2 SQIVND (reference sequence). The CDR3 sequence: CASSDRDTYNSPLHF. The CDR3, as DNA: TGTGCCAGTAGTGACAGGGACACCTATAATTCACCCCTCCACTTT.

The gene calls are TRBV10-2 and TRBJ2-7; maybe TRBD1 (6 bases). V dropped 0 bases and J dropped 6 bases, with 12 bases sitting between them. The CDR3 extends over 14 amino acids. CDR1 WSHSY and CDR2 SAAADI come from the germline V gene. Written as DNA, the CDR3 is TGCGCCAGCAGTGAGTCGACAGGACCGGGCGAGCAGTACTTC. Translating it yields CASSESTGPGEQYF.

The J gene is TRBJ2-5, the V gene TRBV9; TRBD2 aligns across 12 bases. This CDR3 is 15 amino acids long. J was trimmed by 8 bases and V by 3 bases; bases with no gene match: 8. Per germline, CDR1 SGDLS and CDR2 YYNGEE. This CDR3 reads CASSATLAGGSTQYF. CDR3 nucleotides: TGTGCCAGCAGCGCTACACTAGCGGGGGGTTCAACCCAGTACTTC.